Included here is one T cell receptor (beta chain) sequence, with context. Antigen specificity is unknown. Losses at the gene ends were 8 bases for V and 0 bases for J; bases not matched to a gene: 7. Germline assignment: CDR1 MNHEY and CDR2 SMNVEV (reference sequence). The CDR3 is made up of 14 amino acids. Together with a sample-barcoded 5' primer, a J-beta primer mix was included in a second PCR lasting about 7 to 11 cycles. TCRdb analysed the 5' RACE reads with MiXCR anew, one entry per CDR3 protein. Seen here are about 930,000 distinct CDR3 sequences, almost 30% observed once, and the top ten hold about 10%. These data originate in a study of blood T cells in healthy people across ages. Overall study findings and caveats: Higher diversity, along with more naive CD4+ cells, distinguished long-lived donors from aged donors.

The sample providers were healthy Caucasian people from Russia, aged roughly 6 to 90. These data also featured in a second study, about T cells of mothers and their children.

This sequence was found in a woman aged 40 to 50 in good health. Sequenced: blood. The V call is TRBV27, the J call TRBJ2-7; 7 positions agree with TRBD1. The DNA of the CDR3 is TGTGCCAGCGGAGGACAGGAGAGCTCCTACGAGCAGTACTTC. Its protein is CASGGQESSYEQYF.